These T cell receptor beta chains were read from a single sample in a study of T cell clonotyping in hematopoietic cell transplantation. Clones were read by immunoSEQ multiplex PCR, and TCRdb kept only the in-frame ones, dropping some. The profile shows approximately 25,000 clones, approximately 96% of them singletons. The specimen sequenced was peripheral blood mononuclear cells. The receptor set was obtained from a man aged 45-60 years in good health. Some clones in this sample may be carry-over from other donors' samples. The conserved cysteine and the conserved F or W are not part of the CDR3 here. The D gene is left open where the match is weak. The size field is filled for only some rows; it gives once, few, many or a size class.

d_gene: NA
j_gene: TRBJ2-2
abundance: NA
v_gene: TRBV5-6
CDR3aa: ASSLVRRTGELF

d_gene: NA
j_gene: TRBJ2-3
abundance: once
v_gene: TRBV7-7
CDR3aa: ASSPGVADTQY

d_gene: NA
j_gene: TRBJ1-1
abundance: NA
v_gene: TRBV5-6
CDR3aa: ASSSKGLGDTEAF

d_gene: NA
j_gene: TRBJ2-2
abundance: NA
v_gene: TRBV5-6
CDR3aa: ASSLFGRITGELF

d_gene: TRBD2
j_gene: TRBJ2-1
abundance: once
v_gene: TRBV7-3
CDR3aa: ASSSETGGNYNEQF

d_gene: TRBD2
j_gene: TRBJ2-5
abundance: NA
v_gene: TRBV4-3
CDR3aa: ASSQDRRGGFIGKETQY

d_gene: TRBD1
j_gene: TRBJ1-4
abundance: NA
v_gene: TRBV27
CDR3aa: ASSLKGRTGAGWANEKLF

d_gene: NA
j_gene: TRBJ2-7
abundance: NA
v_gene: TRBV6-6
CDR3aa: ASSLADQGFEQY

d_gene: NA
j_gene: TRBJ2-7
abundance: NA
v_gene: TRBV18
CDR3aa: ASSPEMVEQY

d_gene: NA
j_gene: TRBJ2-5
abundance: NA
v_gene: TRBV30
CDR3aa: AWSVRGTVGGGETQY

d_gene: NA
j_gene: TRBJ1-6
abundance: NA
v_gene: TRBV30
CDR3aa: AWSVGGSSYNSPLH

d_gene: NA
j_gene: TRBJ1-2
abundance: NA
v_gene: TRBV5-1
CDR3aa: ASSLDRTAYT

d_gene: TRBD2
j_gene: TRBJ2-4
abundance: NA
v_gene: TRBV5-6
CDR3aa: ASSLKRGDSGNIQY

d_gene: TRBD1
j_gene: TRBJ1-1
abundance: NA
v_gene: TRBV30
CDR3aa: AWSVPLPGQGEFGSRGAF

d_gene: NA
j_gene: TRBJ1-1
abundance: NA
v_gene: TRBV6-5
CDR3aa: ASSKPQGNTEAF

d_gene: TRBD1
j_gene: TRBJ1-1
abundance: NA
v_gene: TRBV28
CDR3aa: ASTQGSTEAF

d_gene: NA
j_gene: TRBJ1-6
abundance: NA
v_gene: TRBV19
CDR3aa: ASSASNSPLH

d_gene: NA
j_gene: TRBJ1-1
abundance: once
v_gene: TRBV6-5
CDR3aa: ASIAKLMMNTEAF

d_gene: NA
j_gene: TRBJ1-6
abundance: NA
v_gene: TRBV30
CDR3aa: AWAPLGSPLH

d_gene: NA
j_gene: TRBJ2-3
abundance: once
v_gene: TRBV9
CDR3aa: ASSVLGTDTQY

d_gene: NA
j_gene: TRBJ1-4
abundance: NA
v_gene: TRBV28
CDR3aa: ASRDLNEKLF

d_gene: NA
j_gene: TRBJ1-5
abundance: NA
v_gene: TRBV2
CDR3aa: ASSEALSINQPQH

d_gene: TRBD1
j_gene: TRBJ1-1
abundance: NA
v_gene: TRBV28
CDR3aa: ASSLWSGGRTEAF

d_gene: NA
j_gene: TRBJ1-4
abundance: once
v_gene: TRBV5-1
CDR3aa: ASSAQAEGEKLF

d_gene: TRBD1
j_gene: TRBJ1-5
abundance: NA
v_gene: TRBV28
CDR3aa: ASSPDRGFFQPQH

d_gene: NA
j_gene: TRBJ2-3
abundance: NA
v_gene: TRBV2
CDR3aa: ASKEGYSTDTQY

d_gene: NA
j_gene: TRBJ2-5
abundance: NA
v_gene: TRBV5-4
CDR3aa: ASSLRTEQETQY

d_gene: TRBD2
j_gene: TRBJ2-7
abundance: NA
v_gene: TRBV6-1
CDR3aa: ASSERTSGAPYEQY

d_gene: TRBD2
j_gene: TRBJ2-1
abundance: NA
v_gene: TRBV14
CDR3aa: ASSFGRGGYNEQF

d_gene: NA
j_gene: TRBJ1-4
abundance: NA
v_gene: TRBV7-8
CDR3aa: ASSPVPPGLTNEKLF

d_gene: NA
j_gene: TRBJ1-1
abundance: NA
v_gene: TRBV4-3
CDR3aa: ASSQDMSGGTEAF

d_gene: NA
j_gene: TRBJ2-4
abundance: NA
v_gene: TRBV7-2
CDR3aa: ASSIDSLNIQY

d_gene: NA
j_gene: TRBJ2-5
abundance: NA
v_gene: TRBV15
CDR3aa: ATSRDWRVGGAQETQY